The rows below give T cell receptor beta chains drawn from one sample of a study of OX40 agonist ivuxolimab in advanced cancers. TCRdb's table, derived via immunoSEQ multiplex PCR, lists solely in-frame clones and lacks some. Counted here are approximately 89,000 clones, 91% occurring once; the ten biggest clones make up about 2.3%. Sample: CD4+ or CD8+ T cells sorted from blood, taken in a trial of the OX40 agonist ivuxolimab. The receptors come from an adult with an advanced solid tumor such as melanoma, head and neck, liver or kidney cancer. CDR3s include the opening cysteine and the closing phenylalanine or tryptophan. The order of the fields is V gene, J gene, D gene, CDR3 DNA, CDR3 protein. D genes are given only for firm matches.

V: TRBV7-2; J: TRBJ1-5; D: .; DNA: TGTGCCAGCAGCTTAATTACGCTAGGCAATCAGCCCCAGCATTTT; CDR3: CASSLITLGNQPQHF
V: TRBV5-1; J: TRBJ1-6; D: .; DNA: TGCGCCAGCAGCGGGGGGTCTGTGGGACCCTTCAATTCACCCCTCCACTTT; CDR3: CASSGGSVGPFNSPLHF
V: TRBV4-2; J: TRBJ2-1; D: TRBD2; DNA: TGTGCCAGCAGCCAAGACCCAGGACTAGGGGTCTTCAATGAGCAGTTCTTC; CDR3: CASSQDPGLGVFNEQFF
V: TRBV18; J: TRBJ1-3; D: TRBD1; DNA: TGTGCCAGCTCACCACCCGGACAGGGCTTTTCGGGAAACACCATATATTTT; CDR3: CASSPPGQGFSGNTIYF
V: TRBV18; J: TRBJ2-6; D: .; DNA: TGTGCCAGCACCACAGGGAATGGGGCCAACGTCCTGACTTTC; CDR3: CASTTGNGANVLTF
V: TRBV7-2; J: TRBJ2-3; D: .; DNA: TGTGCCAGCAGCTTAAATTTCGTCAGCACAGATACGCAGTATTTT; CDR3: CASSLNFVSTDTQYF
V: TRBV5-1; J: TRBJ1-4; D: .; DNA: TGCGCCAGCAGCCCAGGGGTAAATCGGATTGTTGAAAAACTGTTTTTT; CDR3: CASSPGVNRIVEKLFF
V: TRBV18; J: TRBJ1-4; D: .; DNA: TGTGCCAGCTCACCACGACAAAGTAATGAAAAACTGTTTTTT; CDR3: CASSPRQSNEKLFF
V: TRBV28; J: TRBJ2-1; D: TRBD1; DNA: TGTGCCAGCAGAGGGGGACAGTTAGATCGAGGTCAGTTCTTC; CDR3: CASRGGQLDRGQFF
V: TRBV5-4; J: TRBJ2-3; D: .; DNA: TGTGCCAGCAGCATCAGCGGTTGGGGCACAGATACGCAGTATTTT; CDR3: CASSISGWGTDTQYF
V: TRBV19; J: TRBJ2-1; D: TRBD2; DNA: TGTGCCAGTAGAGCAAGCGGGAGGGCCGCCTACAATGAGCAGTTCTTC; CDR3: CASRASGRAAYNEQFF
V: TRBV19; J: TRBJ2-2; D: TRBD2; DNA: TGTGCCAGTACGGATAGCGGGAGAGGTACCGGGGAGCTGTTTTTT; CDR3: CASTDSGRGTGELFF
V: TRBV11-2; J: TRBJ1-4; D: .; DNA: TGTGCCAGCAGATATGACCCGGCGAATGGAAAACTGTTTTTT; CDR3: CASRYDPANGKLFF